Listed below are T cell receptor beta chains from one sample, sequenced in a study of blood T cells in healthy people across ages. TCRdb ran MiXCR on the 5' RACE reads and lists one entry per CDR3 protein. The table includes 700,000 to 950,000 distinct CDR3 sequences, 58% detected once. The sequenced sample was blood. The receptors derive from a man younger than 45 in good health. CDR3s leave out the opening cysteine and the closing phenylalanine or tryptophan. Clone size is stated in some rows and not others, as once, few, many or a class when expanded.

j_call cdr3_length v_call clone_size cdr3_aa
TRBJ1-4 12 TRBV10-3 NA ATSKGDMIEKLF
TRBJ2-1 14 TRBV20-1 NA SASPLGGMTYNEQF
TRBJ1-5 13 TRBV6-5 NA ASSPRATGQQPQH
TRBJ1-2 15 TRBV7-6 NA ASSLGPSGTGAGGYT
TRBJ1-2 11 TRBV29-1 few SVEDQRRFGYT
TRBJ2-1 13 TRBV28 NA ASRESGRGYNEQF
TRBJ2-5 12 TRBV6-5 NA ASSSPGQAETQY
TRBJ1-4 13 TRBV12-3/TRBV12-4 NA ASSPQTGIFGKLF
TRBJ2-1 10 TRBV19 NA ASSPAGDEQF
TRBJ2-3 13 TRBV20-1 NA SARVSGRTADTQY
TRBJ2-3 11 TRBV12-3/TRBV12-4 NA ASTRSFTDTQY
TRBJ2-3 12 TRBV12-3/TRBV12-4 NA ASSLNSPPDTQY
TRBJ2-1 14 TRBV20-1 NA SARDRTSSSGNEQF
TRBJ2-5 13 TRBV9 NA ASSVEGGSGNEQY
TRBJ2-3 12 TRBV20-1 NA SANRAGGTDTQY
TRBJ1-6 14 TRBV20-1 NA SARDQGRARGSPLH
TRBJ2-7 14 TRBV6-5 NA ASSYGGHGVTYEQY
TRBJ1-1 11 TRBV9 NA ASSVILNTEAF
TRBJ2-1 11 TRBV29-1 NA SVAGSSYNEQF
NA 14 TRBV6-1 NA ASSESLGQGTYEQY
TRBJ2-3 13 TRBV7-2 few ASTFSGKVADTQY
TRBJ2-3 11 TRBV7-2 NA ASSPLVVDTQY
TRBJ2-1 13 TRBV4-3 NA ASSQDLALYNEQF
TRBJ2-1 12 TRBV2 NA ASSRLALNNEQF
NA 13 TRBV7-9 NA ASSIALTGHYEQY
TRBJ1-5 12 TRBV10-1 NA ASSSGQQDQPQH
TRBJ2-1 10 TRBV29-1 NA SVDRARNEQF
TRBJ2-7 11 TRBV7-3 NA ASSPGPNQAQY
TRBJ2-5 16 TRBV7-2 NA ASSLAVRDREYQETQY
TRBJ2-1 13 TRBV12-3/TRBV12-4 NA ASNGDEPGATEQF
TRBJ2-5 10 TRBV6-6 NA ASKTPEETQY
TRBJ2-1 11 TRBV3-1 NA ASSQESSVQQF
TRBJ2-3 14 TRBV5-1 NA ASSFNRGTSTDTQY
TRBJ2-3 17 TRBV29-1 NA SVEDSWFSSGGGTDTQY
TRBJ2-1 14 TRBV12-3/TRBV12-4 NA ASTKPGLAGRNEQF
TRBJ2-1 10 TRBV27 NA QTGTGGNEQF
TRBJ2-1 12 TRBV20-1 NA SASRRGARNEQF